This TCR beta chain was obtained from a study of blood T cell repertoires in COVID-19. Looking at the study overall: Italy, Spain and the United States were the sources of the convalescent and acute COVID-19 samples. Nucleic acid was either cDNA or gDNA, and it came from T cells, B-cell-depleted T cells, or PBMCs.

The CDR3 totals 14 residues. Using immunoSEQ multiplex PCR, the repertoire was profiled, and TCRdb retains in-frame clones only, with some absent. The table has 53,000 or so clones, about 88% seen once. Sequencing was performed on peripheral blood. This receptor was taken from a man aged 65-85 years with active COVID-19. The chain carries TRBV21-1 and TRBJ2-4; TRBD1, the table's D call, lacks a check against the DNA. TRBV21-1 is labeled a pseudogene. The DNA for the CDR3 is TGTGCCAGCAGCAAAGAGGGCAGGGCAGGCATTCAGTACTTC. Its protein product is CASSKEGRAGIQYF.